The sequence of this TCR beta chain was determined in a study of CD8+ T cells in alopecia areata. Study as a whole: The percentage of affected scalp area served as the score of severity for treated patients. Study-level results: On tofacitinib, scalp and blood still held many of the expanded lesional clones.

RNA extraction and reverse transcription yielded cDNA as sequencing template. Sequencing was performed with immunoSEQ multiplex PCR; in TCRdb, only in-frame clones are kept and a portion is missing. The table has fewer than 200,000 clones, around three fifths seen once. Sample treatment: oral pan-JAK inhibitor, 5-10 mg twice daily. The CDR3 spans 15 residues. The germline CDR1 and CDR2 sequences are SGHDT and YYEEEE. V was cut by 2 bases and J by 0 bases, with 11 bases left in between. Regarding this clone: Its antigen is not known.

The chain carries TRBV5-6 and TRBJ1-1; no firm D call. The input for sequencing was CD4+ T cells sorted from blood, taken at week 24, from a patient treated with tofacitinib. The clonotype comes from a human donor with alopecia areata. The DNA of the CDR3 is TGTGCCAGCAGCTTCTTCACCGGGATGAACACTGAAGCTTTCTTT. Its protein is CASSFFTGMNTEAFF.